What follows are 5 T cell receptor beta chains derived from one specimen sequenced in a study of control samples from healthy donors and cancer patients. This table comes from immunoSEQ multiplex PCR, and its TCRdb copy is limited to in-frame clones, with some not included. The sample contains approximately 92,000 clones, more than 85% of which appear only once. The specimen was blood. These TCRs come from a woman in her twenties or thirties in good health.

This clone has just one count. The DNA of the CDR3 is TGTGCCAGCGCTGTCCGGGAAGCTTTCTTT. Protein product: CASAVREAFF. This sequence joins TRBV2 and TRBJ1-1; D is ambiguous. V was cut by 8 bases and J by 8 bases, with 9 bases left in between. The CDR3 length is 10 residues. Germline V CDR1 and CDR2: SNHLY, FYNNEI.

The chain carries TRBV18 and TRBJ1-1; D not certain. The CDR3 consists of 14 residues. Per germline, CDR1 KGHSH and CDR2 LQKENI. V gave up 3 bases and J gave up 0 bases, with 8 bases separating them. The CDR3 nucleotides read TGTGCCAGCTCACCTTTAACCATGAACACTGAAGCTTTCTTT. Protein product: CASSPLTMNTEAFF.

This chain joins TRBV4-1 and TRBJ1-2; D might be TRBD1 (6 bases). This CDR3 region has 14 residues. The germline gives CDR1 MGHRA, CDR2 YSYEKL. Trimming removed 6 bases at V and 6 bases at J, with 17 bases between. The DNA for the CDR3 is TGCGCCAGCAGACACGCGGACAGACGGGATGGCTACACCTTC. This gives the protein CASRHADRRDGYTF.

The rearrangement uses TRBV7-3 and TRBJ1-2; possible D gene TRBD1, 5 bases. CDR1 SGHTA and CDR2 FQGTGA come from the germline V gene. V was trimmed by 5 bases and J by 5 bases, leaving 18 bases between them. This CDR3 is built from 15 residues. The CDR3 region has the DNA TGTGCCAGCAGCACCTGGATGAAAGGGGAATATGGCTACACCTTC. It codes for CASSTWMKGEYGYTF.

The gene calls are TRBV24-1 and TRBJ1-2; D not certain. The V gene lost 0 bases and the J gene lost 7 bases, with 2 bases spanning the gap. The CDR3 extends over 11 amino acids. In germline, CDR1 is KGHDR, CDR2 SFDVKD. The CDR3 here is CATSDLSGYTF. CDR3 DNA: TGTGCCACCAGTGATTTGAGTGGCTACACCTTC.